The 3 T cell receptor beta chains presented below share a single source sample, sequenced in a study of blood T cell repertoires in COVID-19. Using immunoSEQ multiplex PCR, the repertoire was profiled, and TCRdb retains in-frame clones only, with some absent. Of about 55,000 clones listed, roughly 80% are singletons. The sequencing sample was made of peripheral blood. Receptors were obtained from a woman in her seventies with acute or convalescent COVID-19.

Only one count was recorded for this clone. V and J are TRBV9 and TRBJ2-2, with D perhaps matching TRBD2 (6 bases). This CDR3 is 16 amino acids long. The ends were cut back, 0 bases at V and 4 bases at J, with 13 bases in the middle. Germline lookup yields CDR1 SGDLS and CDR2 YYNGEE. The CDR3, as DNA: TGTGCCAGCAGCGTAGTAGCCCAGGAGGGCACCGGGGAGCTGTTTTTT. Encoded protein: CASSVVAQEGTGELFF.

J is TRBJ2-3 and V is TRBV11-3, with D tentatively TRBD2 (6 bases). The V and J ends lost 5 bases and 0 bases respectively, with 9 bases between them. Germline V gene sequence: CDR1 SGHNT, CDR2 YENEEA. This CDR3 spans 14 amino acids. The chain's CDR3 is CASSPGTSTDTQYF. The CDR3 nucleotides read TGTGCCAGCAGCCCCGGGACTAGCACAGATACGCAGTATTTT.

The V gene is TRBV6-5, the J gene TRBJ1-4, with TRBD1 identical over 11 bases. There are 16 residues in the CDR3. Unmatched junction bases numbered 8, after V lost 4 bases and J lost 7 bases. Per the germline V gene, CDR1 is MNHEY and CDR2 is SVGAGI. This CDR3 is CASSSPSGTGGEKLFF. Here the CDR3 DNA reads TGTGCCAGCAGTTCCCCCTCCGGGACAGGGGGTGAAAAACTGTTTTTT.